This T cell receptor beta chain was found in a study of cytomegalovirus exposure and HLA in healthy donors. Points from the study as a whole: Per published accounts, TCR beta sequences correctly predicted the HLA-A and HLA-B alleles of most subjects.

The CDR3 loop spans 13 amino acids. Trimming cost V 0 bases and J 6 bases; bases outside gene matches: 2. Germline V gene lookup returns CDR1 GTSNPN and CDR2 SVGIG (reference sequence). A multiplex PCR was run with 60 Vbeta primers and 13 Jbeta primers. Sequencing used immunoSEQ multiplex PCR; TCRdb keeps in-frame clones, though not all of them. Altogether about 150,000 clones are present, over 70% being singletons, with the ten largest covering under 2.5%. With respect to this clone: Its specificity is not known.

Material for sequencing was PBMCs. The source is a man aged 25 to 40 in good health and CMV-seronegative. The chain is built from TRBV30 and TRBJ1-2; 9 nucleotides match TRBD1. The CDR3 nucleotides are TGTGCCTGGAGTGTACAGGGGGCGGATGGCTACACCTTC. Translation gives CAWSVQGADGYTF.